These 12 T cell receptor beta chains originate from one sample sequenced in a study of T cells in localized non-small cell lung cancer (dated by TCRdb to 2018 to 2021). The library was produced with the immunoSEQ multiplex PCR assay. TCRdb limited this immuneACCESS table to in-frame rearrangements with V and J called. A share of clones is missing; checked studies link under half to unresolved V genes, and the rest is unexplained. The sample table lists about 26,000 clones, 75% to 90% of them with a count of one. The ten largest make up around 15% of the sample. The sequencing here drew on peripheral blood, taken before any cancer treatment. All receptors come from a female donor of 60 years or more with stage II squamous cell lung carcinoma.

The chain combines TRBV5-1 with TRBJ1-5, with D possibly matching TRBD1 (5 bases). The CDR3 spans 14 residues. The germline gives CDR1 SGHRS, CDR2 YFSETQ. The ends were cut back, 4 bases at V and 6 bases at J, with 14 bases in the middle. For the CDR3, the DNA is TGCGCCAGCAGCCCCCTAGGCGGGGGTCAGCCCCAGCATTTT. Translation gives CASSPLGGGQPQHF. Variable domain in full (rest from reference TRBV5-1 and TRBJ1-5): KAGVTQTPRYLIKTRGQQVTLSCSPISGHRSVSWYQQTPGQGLQFLFEYFSETQRNKGNFPGRFSGRQFSNSRSEMNVSTLELGDSALYLCASSPLGGGQPQHFGDGTRLSIL.

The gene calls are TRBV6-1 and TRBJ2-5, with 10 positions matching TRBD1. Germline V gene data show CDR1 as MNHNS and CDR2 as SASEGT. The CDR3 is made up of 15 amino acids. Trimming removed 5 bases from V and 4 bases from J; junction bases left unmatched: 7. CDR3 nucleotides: TGTGCCAGCAGTAACTGGACAGGGGGAGGAGAGACCCAGTACTTC. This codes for CASSNWTGGGETQYF.

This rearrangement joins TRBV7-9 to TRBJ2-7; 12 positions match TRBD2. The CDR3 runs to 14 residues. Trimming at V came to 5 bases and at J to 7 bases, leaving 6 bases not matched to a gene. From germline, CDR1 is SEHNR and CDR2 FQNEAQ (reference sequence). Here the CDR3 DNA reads TGTGCCAGCAGCCGGACGGGACTAGCGGGTGAGCAGTACTTC. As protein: CASSRTGLAGEQYF.

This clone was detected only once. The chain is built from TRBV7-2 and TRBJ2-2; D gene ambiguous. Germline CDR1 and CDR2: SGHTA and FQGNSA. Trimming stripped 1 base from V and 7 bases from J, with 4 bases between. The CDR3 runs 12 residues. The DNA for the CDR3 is TGTGCCAGCAGCTTAGAGGTCGGGGAGCTGTTTTTT. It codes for CASSLEVGELFF. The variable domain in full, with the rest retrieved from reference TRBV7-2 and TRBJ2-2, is GAGVSQSPSNKVTEKGKDVELRCDPISGHTALYWYRQSLGQGLEFLIYFQGNSAPDKSGLPSDRFSAERTGGSVSTLTIQRTQQEDSAVYLCASSLEVGELFFGEGSRLTVL.

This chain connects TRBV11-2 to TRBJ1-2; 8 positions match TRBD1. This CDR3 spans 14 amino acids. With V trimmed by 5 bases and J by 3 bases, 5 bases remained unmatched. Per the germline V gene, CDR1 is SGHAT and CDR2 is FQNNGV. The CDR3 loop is CASSPLDRDYGYTF. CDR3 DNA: TGTGCCAGCAGCCCGCTGGACAGGGACTATGGCTACACCTTC.

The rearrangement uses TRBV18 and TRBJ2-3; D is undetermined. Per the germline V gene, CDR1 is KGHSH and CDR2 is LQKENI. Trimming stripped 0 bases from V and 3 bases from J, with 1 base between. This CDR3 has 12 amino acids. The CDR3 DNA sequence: TGTGCCAGCTCACCACCGACAGATACGCAGTATTTT. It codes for CASSPPTDTQYF. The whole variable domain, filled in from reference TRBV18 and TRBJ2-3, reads NAGVMQNPRHLVRRRGQEARLRCSPMKGHSHVYWYRQLPEEGLKFMVYLQKENIIDESGMPKERFSAEFPKEGPSILRIQQVVRGDSAAYFCASSPPTDTQYFGPGTRLTVL.

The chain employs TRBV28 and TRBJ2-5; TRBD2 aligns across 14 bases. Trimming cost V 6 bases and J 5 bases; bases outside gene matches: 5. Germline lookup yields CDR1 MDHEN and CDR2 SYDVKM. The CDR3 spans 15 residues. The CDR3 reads CASRATSGGAETQYF. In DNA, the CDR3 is TGTGCCAGCAGGGCGACTAGCGGGGGGGCGGAGACCCAGTACTTC.

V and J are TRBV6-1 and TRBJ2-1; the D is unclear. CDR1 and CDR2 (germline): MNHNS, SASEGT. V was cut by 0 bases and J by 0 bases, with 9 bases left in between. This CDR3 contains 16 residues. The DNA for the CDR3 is TGTGCCAGCAGTGAAGCTTGGGAAAGCTCCTACAATGAGCAGTTCTTC. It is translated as CASSEAWESSYNEQFF.

The CDR3 nucleotides are TGTGCCAGCAGCAAGACATCACCGGGGGAAAAACTGTTTTTT. It encodes CASSKTSPGEKLFF. The chain is built from TRBV6-6 and TRBJ1-4; no reliable D call. Trimming removed 6 bases from V and 8 bases from J, with 16 bases in between. Germline V CDR1 and CDR2: MNHNY, SVGAGI (reference sequence). This CDR3 region has 14 residues.

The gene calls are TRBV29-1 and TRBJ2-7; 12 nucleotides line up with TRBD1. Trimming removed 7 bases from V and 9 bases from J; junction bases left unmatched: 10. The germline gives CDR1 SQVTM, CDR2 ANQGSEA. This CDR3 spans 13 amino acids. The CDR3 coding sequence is TGCAGCGCGAAACCGGGACAGGGGGCGCGGCAGTACTTC. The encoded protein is CSAKPGQGARQYF.

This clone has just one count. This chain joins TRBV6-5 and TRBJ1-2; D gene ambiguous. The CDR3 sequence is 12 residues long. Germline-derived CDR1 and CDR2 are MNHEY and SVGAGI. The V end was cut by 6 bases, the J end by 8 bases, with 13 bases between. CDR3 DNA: TGTGCCAGCAGCTCCGGACGTACGGGCTACACCTTC. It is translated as CASSSGRTGYTF.

CDR3 in amino acids: CASSSGAQHYEQYF. For the CDR3, the DNA is TGTGCCAGCTCTTCTGGAGCCCAACACTACGAGCAGTACTTC. This chain connects TRBV27 to TRBJ2-7; D is uncertain. Germline-derived CDR1 and CDR2 are MNHEY and SMNVEV (reference sequence). The CDR3 has 14 amino acids. Trimming removed 8 bases from V and 3 bases from J, with 17 bases in between.